This T cell receptor beta chain was recovered during a study of T-cell reconstitution after alpha-beta-depleted transplantation in children. Broader study findings: It was newly produced T cells that mostly accounted for T-cell counts and diversity one year after transplant. In some patients, recipient T cells and intrathymic progenitors surviving conditioning explained high day-60 diversity. Reports say that about two months after transplant, the alpha-beta T cells came out of several hundred graft clones that had expanded.

The TCRbeta library was prepared with unique molecular identifiers. A single record per CDR3 protein comes from TCRdb applying MiXCR to the PCR reads. The table has hundreds of thousands of distinct CDR3 sequences, 13% seen once. The CDR3 has 15 amino acids. V trimming: 7 bases; J trimming: 0 bases; junction bases outside the gene matches: 3. CDR1 and CDR2 (germline): MDHEN, SYDVKM. Details on this clonotype: Its antigen is unknown.

The gene calls are TRBV28 and TRBJ2-3; TRBD2 aligns across 11 bases. Sequenced here: PBMCs, mostly from graft donor cells, sampled 360 days after TCRalphabeta/CD19-depleted stem cell transplant. This TCR was recovered from a male patient younger than 18 who had a stem cell transplant for acute myeloid leukemia, so the T cells may come from the graft donor. The CDR3 spells CASTTSGRSTDTQYF. As DNA, the CDR3 is TGTGCCAGCACAACTAGCGGGAGAAGCACAGATACGCAGTATTTT. The full variable domain, rest sourced from reference TRBV28 and TRBJ2-3, is DVKVTQSSRYLVKRTGEKVFLECVQDMDHENMFWYRQDPGLGLRLIYFSYDVKMKEKGDIPEGYSVSREKKERFSLILESASTNQTSMYLCASTTSGRSTDTQYFGPGTRLTVL.